Listed here are 29 T cell receptor beta chains from one sample, sequenced in a study of siplizumab effects on memory and regulatory T cells. Data came from immunoSEQ multiplex PCR; TCRdb stores just in-frame clones and leaves some out. The sample lists tens of thousands of clones; 85% to 95% were seen once. The specimen was CD8+ T cells sorted from blood. Receptors were obtained from a human donor in good health.

The chain joins TRBV12-5 to TRBJ2-1, with a weak D call TRBD2 (6 bases). The CDR3 consists of 13 residues. Germline loops: CDR1 LGHNT, CDR2 FRNRAP. V dropped 1 base and J dropped 7 bases, with 8 bases sitting between them. CDR3 protein: CASGLGGVNEQFF. DNA for the CDR3: TGTGCTAGTGGTTTGGGGGGGGTTAATGAGCAGTTCTTC. The complete variable domain, with remaining parts taken from reference TRBV12-5 and TRBJ2-1, reads DARVTQTPRHKVTEMGQEVTMRCQPILGHNTVFWYRQTMMQGLELLAYFRNRAPLDDSGMPKDRFSAEMPDATLATLKIQPSEPRDSAVYFCASGLGGVNEQFFGPGTRLTVL.

The chain carries TRBV27 and TRBJ1-2, with 10 bases lining up with TRBD1. V was pared by 4 bases and J by 7 bases, with 6 bases of the junction left unmatched. Germline CDR1 MNHEY, CDR2 SMNVEV (reference sequence). The CDR3 spans 14 residues. Here the CDR3 DNA reads TGTGCCAGCAGTTCCTCGACAGGGGGCGGTGGCTACACCTTC. The encoded protein is CASSSSTGGGGYTF.

The chain joins TRBV7-2 to TRBJ2-5; D remains ambiguous. The germline V and J ends were trimmed by 4 bases and 5 bases, with 8 bases remaining between them. CDR3 length equals 12 residues. CDR1 is SGHTA, CDR2 FQGNSA, per germline. CDR3 residues: CASSYGFETQYF. The CDR3 DNA sequence: TGTGCCAGCAGCTATGGATTTGAGACCCAGTACTTC.

The DNA for the CDR3 is TGTGCCAGCAGCCTACTAGCGGGAGGGGGGGAGACCCAGTACTTC. Encoded protein: CASSLLAGGGETQYF. The chain is built from TRBV11-2 and TRBJ2-5, with TRBD2 matching over 13 bases. Per germline, CDR1 SGHAT and CDR2 FQNNGV. The CDR3 is made up of 15 amino acids. The J segment lost 5 bases and the V segment lost 5 bases, leaving 5 bases of the junction unmatched.

In its sample, this clone was seen once. The chain links TRBV5-6 to TRBJ2-7; D gene ambiguous. This CDR3 region has 13 residues. Germline V lookup: CDR1 SGHDT, CDR2 YYEEEE. Trimming took off 4 bases at V and 3 bases at J, with 11 bases between the two ends. The DNA for the CDR3 is TGTGCCAGCAGCCCGGCCACTCTCTACGAGCAGTACTTC. Amino acids: CASSPATLYEQYF.

The chain carries TRBV2 and TRBJ1-2; 7 nucleotides match TRBD1. The CDR3 has 18 residues. Germline values: CDR1 SNHLY, CDR2 FYNNEI. V dropped 2 bases and J dropped 0; count of bases not matched to a gene: 12. The chain's CDR3 is CASSEPTGVGGPNYGYTF. In DNA form, the CDR3 reads TGTGCCAGCAGTGAACCCACAGGGGTTGGGGGACCTAACTATGGCTACACCTTC.

V gene TRBV6-5 combines with J gene TRBJ2-7; 9 nucleotides agree with TRBD1. V lost 2 bases, J lost 6 bases, and 5 bases stayed unmatched. Germline CDR1 reads MNHEY; CDR2 reads SVGAGI. The length of the CDR3 is 14 residues. CDR3: CASSYRTGVLEQYF. CDR3 DNA sequence: TGTGCCAGCAGTTACAGGACAGGGGTTCTCGAGCAGTACTTC.

The chain recombines TRBV6-5 with TRBJ2-7; TRBD2 matches at 8 bases. CDR1 is MNHEY, CDR2 SVGAGI, per germline. The CDR3 covers 15 residues. The V and J ends lost 8 bases and 2 bases, in that order; junction bases with no gene match: 11. CDR3 DNA: TGTGCCAGCTTTTGTTGTGGCGGGAGGACCTACGAGCAGTACTTC. This encodes CASFCCGGRTYEQYF.

This chain joins TRBV4-1 and TRBJ1-4, with no clear D. V gave up 0 bases and J gave up 4 bases, with 6 bases separating them. Germline V gives CDR1 MGHRA, CDR2 YSYEKL. The CDR3 contains 14 residues. The DNA of the CDR3 is TGCGCCAGCAGCCAAGACAGCGATAATGAAAAACTGTTTTTT. Translating gives CASSQDSDNEKLFF.

This rearrangement joins TRBV27 to TRBJ2-1, with TRBD2 as a possible D gene (5 bases). Germline V CDR1 and CDR2: MNHEY, SMNVEV (reference sequence). The V end lost 6 bases, the J end lost 4 bases, and 13 bases lay between the germline ends. The CDR3 runs 14 residues. CDR3 sequence reads: CASRGGGGYNEQFF. The CDR3 DNA is TGTGCCAGCAGGGGCGGAGGCGGGTACAATGAGCAGTTCTTC.

The gene calls are TRBV5-1 and TRBJ1-1, with a tentative D call TRBD1 (6 bases). This CDR3 has 13 residues. Trimming took off 2 bases at V and 4 bases at J, with 9 bases between the two ends. Germline V lookup: CDR1 SGHRS, CDR2 YFSETQ. CDR3 coding DNA: TGCGCCAGCAGCTTAGGAGGGGGCACTGAAGCTTTCTTT. This translates into CASSLGGGTEAFF.

This sequence joins TRBV2 and TRBJ2-1, with a possible D match to TRBD2 (5 bases). V was trimmed by 2 bases and J by 3 bases, leaving 17 bases between them. Germline V gene data show CDR1 as SNHLY and CDR2 as FYNNEI. This CDR3 has 17 residues. In DNA form, the CDR3 reads TGTGCCAGCAGTGAAACATCAGCGGAGGACCGCTACAATGAGCAGTTCTTC. Encoded protein: CASSETSAEDRYNEQFF.

This chain uses TRBV4-1 with TRBJ2-3, with a weak D call TRBD2 (5 bases). This CDR3 region has 16 residues. V shed 2 bases and J shed 0 bases, with 12 bases lying between them. Per germline, CDR1 MGHRA and CDR2 YSYEKL. The CDR3 region has the DNA TGCGCCAGCAGCCAATCGGTAGCGCCAAGCACAGATACGCAGTATTTT. Protein sequence: CASSQSVAPSTDTQYF.

This chain connects TRBV2 to TRBJ1-2, with D hard to call. Germline loops: CDR1 SNHLY, CDR2 FYNNEI. The CDR3 consists of 15 residues. V shed 1 base and J shed 2 bases, with 11 bases lying between them. CDR3 loop: CASSEVVARNYGYTF. For the CDR3, the DNA is TGTGCCAGCAGTGAAGTCGTGGCCAGGAACTATGGCTACACCTTC.

The rearrangement joins TRBV9 to TRBJ2-1, with D perhaps assigned TRBD1 or TRBD2 (5 bases each). CDR1 and CDR2 (germline): SGDLS, YYNGEE. Trimming cost V 3 bases and J 5 bases, with 15 bases left between them. The CDR3 is made up of 15 amino acids. This CDR3 reads CASSADGTLHNEQFF. CDR3 coding DNA: TGTGCCAGCAGCGCCGACGGGACCCTTCACAATGAGCAGTTCTTC.

The chain is built from TRBV7-6 and TRBJ1-4; D is uncertain. Germline CDR1 is SGHVS and CDR2 is FNYEAQ. Trimming took 4 bases from V and 10 from J, leaving 16 bases between them. The CDR3 spans 14 residues. CDR3 residues: CASSSQLGLGKLFF. The CDR3 DNA is TGTGCCAGCAGCTCTCAGCTAGGCCTAGGAAAACTGTTTTTT.

V usage is TRBV19 and J usage is TRBJ2-7; TRBD2 agrees at 9 bases. J lost 0 bases, V lost 4 bases, and 7 bases had no gene match. Germline CDR1 is LNHDA and CDR2 is SQIVND (reference sequence). The CDR3 has 16 amino acids. The CDR3 nucleotides are TGTGCCAGTAGTAGGACAGTAGCGGGAGACTCCTACGAGCAGTACTTC. As protein: CASSRTVAGDSYEQYF.

This chain uses TRBV11-2 with TRBJ2-3, with unresolved D. V lost 5 bases, J lost 2 bases, and 14 bases lay in between. Germline V gene sequence: CDR1 SGHAT, CDR2 FQNNGV. CDR3 size: 15 residues. In DNA, the CDR3 is TGTGCCAGCAGCCGAGTGGGTAGCTCCACAGATACGCAGTATTTT. Amino acids: CASSRVGSSTDTQYF.

Here the CDR3 DNA reads TGTGCCAGTAGTATAGGTGACAATGAGCAGTTCTTC. Its protein product is CASSIGDNEQFF. The chain couples TRBV19 to TRBJ2-1; D not resolved. The germline gives CDR1 LNHDA, CDR2 SQIVND (reference sequence). This CDR3 region has 12 residues. V lost 1 base to trimming and J lost 5 bases, with 3 bases between them.

The chain uses TRBV28 and TRBJ2-7; D gene uncertain. The germline V and J ends were trimmed by 6 bases and 9 bases, with 18 bases remaining between them. The germline V gene has CDR1 MDHEN and CDR2 SYDVKM. This CDR3 comprises 13 residues. As DNA, the CDR3 is TGTGCCAGCAGGCCCTTGTGGGATCTGGGGCAGTACTTC. Translated: CASRPLWDLGQYF.

In this sample, this clone turned up once. The V call is TRBV6-6, the J call TRBJ1-2; 8 nucleotides line up with TRBD1. The germline V gene has CDR1 MNHNY and CDR2 SVGAGI (reference sequence). The CDR3 sequence is 16 residues long. V shed 0 bases, J shed 8 bases, and the junction held 11 bases outside the gene matches. CDR3 sequence reads: CASSYSLTGGGWGYTF. The CDR3 nucleotides read TGTGCCAGCAGTTACTCGTTAACAGGGGGTGGGTGGGGCTACACCTTC.

This clone is a singleton in its sample. This CDR3 is also generated by other DNA sequences in the sample. The chain has TRBV7-9 and TRBJ2-1, with 9 bases fitting TRBD2. Germline assignment: CDR1 SEHNR and CDR2 FQNEAQ (reference sequence). This CDR3 is 15 amino acids long. V dropped 5 bases and J dropped 0; count of bases not matched to a gene: 2. CDR3 nucleotides: TGTGCCAGCAGCCATAGCGGGAGCTCCTACAATGAGCAGTTCTTC. It specifies CASSHSGSSYNEQFF.

The chain uses TRBV7-6 and TRBJ2-3; 13 bases line up with TRBD2. This CDR3 has 18 amino acids. The V and J ends lost 2 bases and 3 bases, in that order; junction bases with no gene match: 8. Per the germline V gene, CDR1 is SGHVS and CDR2 is FNYEAQ. In DNA, the CDR3 is TGTGCCAGCAGCTTAAGGACTAGCGGGAGTGGTATGACAGATACGCAGTATTTT. Encoded protein: CASSLRTSGSGMTDTQYF.

The rearrangement uses TRBV19 and TRBJ2-7; no reliable D call. The germline V gene has CDR1 LNHDA and CDR2 SQIVND (reference sequence). This CDR3 has 12 residues. Between the trimmed V and J ends, which lost 5 bases and 5 bases, there was a span of 10 bases. Written as DNA, the CDR3 is TGTGCCAGTAGTCTAACCCGTGACGAGCAGTACTTC. The encoded protein is CASSLTRDEQYF.

The chain combines TRBV29-1 with TRBJ2-3; no clear D gene. This CDR3 is built from 14 residues. Germline CDR1 SQVTM, CDR2 ANQGSEA. V lost 0 bases and J lost 1, with 8 bases in between. The CDR3, as DNA: TGCAGCGTTGAAGATGTATACGGCACAGATACGCAGTATTTT. It is translated as CSVEDVYGTDTQYF.

This rearrangement joins TRBV4-1 to TRBJ2-7; D remains unclear. Trimming took 0 bases from V and 2 from J, leaving 8 bases between them. The V gene's germline CDR1 is MGHRA and CDR2 YSYEKL. The CDR3 is 14 amino acids. CDR3 loop: CASSQDPGPYEQYF. Written as DNA, the CDR3 is TGCGCCAGCAGCCAAGATCCAGGCCCCTACGAGCAGTACTTC.

The chain joins TRBV10-2 to TRBJ1-1; D unclear. There are 13 residues in the CDR3. Per germline, CDR1 WSHSY and CDR2 SAAADI. Trimming took 4 bases from V and 6 from J, leaving 12 bases between them. CDR3 amino acids: CASSAPEVSEAFF. The CDR3 DNA reads as TGCGCCAGCAGTGCCCCCGAGGTCTCTGAAGCTTTCTTT.

The chain recombines TRBV13 with TRBJ1-1; D is possibly TRBD1 (5 bases). The V end was cut by 8 bases, the J end by 2 bases, with 18 bases between. CDR3 length: 15 amino acids. CDR1 is PRHDT, CDR2 FYEKMQ, per germline (reference sequence). CDR3 sequence (DNA): TGTGCCAGCGGGGTTCAGGGCCAGGTAAACACTGAAGCTTTCTTT. Amino acid sequence: CASGVQGQVNTEAFF.

This rearrangement joins TRBV9 to TRBJ2-3, with a weak D call TRBD1 (5 bases). V was cut by 4 bases and J by 2 bases, with 11 bases left in between. Germline CDR1 is SGDLS and CDR2 is YYNGEE. The CDR3 length is 14 residues. The chain's CDR3 is CASSLRQNTDTQYF. Written as DNA, the CDR3 is TGTGCCAGCAGCCTACGACAGAACACAGATACGCAGTATTTT.